This note documents a single T cell receptor beta chain sequence. The sample comes from a study of T cell changes during pregnancy in multiple sclerosis. Per the germline V gene, CDR1 is LNHDA and CDR2 is SQIVND (reference sequence). The CDR3 extends over 17 amino acids. Between the trimmed V and J ends, which lost 8 bases and 0 bases, there was a span of 20 bases. TCRdb keeps only in-frame clones here, not all; method: immunoSEQ multiplex PCR. The repertoire consists of just under 95,000 clones, with 85% to 95% occurring once and the leading ten covering about 2.6%. The source is a female donor with multiple sclerosis, enrolled in a pregnancy study. The gene calls are TRBV19 and TRBJ2-1, with D possibly matching TRBD2 (5 bases). The source was peripheral blood, collected in the first trimester of pregnancy. As DNA, the CDR3 is TGTGCCAGTCGTCCCGCCGCCCGGGATAGCTCCTACAATGAGCAGTTCTTC. Translating gives CASRPAARDSSYNEQFF. Supplemented by reference TRBV19 and TRBJ2-1, the full variable domain reads DGGITQSPKYLFRKEGQNVTLSCEQNLNHDAMYWYRQDPGQGLRLIYYSQIVNDFQKGDIAEGYSVSREKKESFPLTVTSAQKNPTAFYLCASRPAARDSSYNEQFFGPGTRLTVL.